Below, 2 T cell receptor beta chains from the same sample are listed, as sequenced in a study of cytomegalovirus exposure and HLA in healthy donors. Vbeta (60) and Jbeta (13) primers were used in the PCR. Sequenced by immunoSEQ multiplex PCR; TCRdb stores in-frame clones only, minus some. The profile shows about 170,000 clones, roughly 85% of them singletons. Material for sequencing was PBMCs. These receptors were taken from a man aged 25-45 years in good health and CMV-seropositive.

The chain links TRBV18 to TRBJ1-1; tentative D call: TRBD1 (5 bases). This CDR3 has 14 amino acids. Germline assignment: CDR1 KGHSH and CDR2 LQKENI. V was clipped by 3 bases and J by 3 bases, with 11 bases between them. The CDR3 loop is CASSPGGLYTEAFF. In DNA form, the CDR3 reads TGTGCCAGCTCACCCGGGGGACTCTACACTGAAGCTTTCTTT.

This clone was counted a few times. This chain uses TRBV10-3 with TRBJ1-1; a weak D match, TRBD1 (6 bases). The CDR3 loop spans 15 amino acids. V was cut by 3 bases and J by 5 bases, with 16 bases left in between. Germline assignment: CDR1 ENHRY and CDR2 SYGVKD. In DNA, the CDR3 is TGTGCCATCAGTGATAGTCCAGGGGCAAGGACTGAAGCTTTCTTT. As protein: CAISDSPGARTEAFF.